Sequencing of this T cell receptor beta chain was carried out in a study of monozygotic twins with inflammatory bowel disease. Investigators extracted total RNA from whole blood and did not sort T cells. Via template switching, UMIs carrying a 6-nucleotide sample barcode were introduced. TCRdb reprocessed the 5' RACE reads, with one entry per CDR3 protein and no DNA. Its clone listing holds hundreds of thousands of distinct CDR3 sequences. CDR1 is SGHRS and CDR2 is YFSETQ in the germline V gene. This CDR3 has 12 residues. This chain links TRBV5-1 with TRBJ2-5. The sample taken for sequencing was blood. The TCR originated in a human donor with ulcerative colitis or Crohn's disease, or a healthy co-twin of an affected twin (not recorded which). The chain's CDR3 is CASRESQETQYF. Using reference TRBV5-1 and TRBJ2-5 for the parts outside the CDR3, the full variable domain is KAGVTQTPRYLIKTRGQQVTLSCSPISGHRSVSWYQQTPGQGLQFLFEYFSETQRNKGNFPGRFSGRQFSNSRSEMNVSTLELGDSALYLCASRESQETQYFGPGTRLLVL.